This T cell receptor beta chain is from a study of T-cell reconstitution after alpha-beta-depleted transplantation in children. Unique molecular identifiers were built into the TCRbeta library. MiXCR, applied by TCRdb to the PCR reads, yields one record per CDR3 protein. The sample includes 200,000 to 250,000 distinct CDR3 sequences, 9.5% to 13% of them seen just once. This clonotype has a count of ten or more. V lost 4 bases to trimming and J lost 4 bases, with 11 bases between them. The CDR3 is 15 residues long. Germline CDR1 is LNHDA and CDR2 is SQIVND (reference sequence). The source of this sequence is a child younger than two with acute myeloid leukemia, due to receive a stem cell transplant. The V gene is TRBV19, the J gene TRBJ1-6; D call uncertain. The sequences come from PBMCs, collected before TCRalphabeta/CD19-depleted stem cell transplant. CDR3 in DNA: TGTGCCAGTAGTAACCGGAACAATTATAATTCACCCCTCCACTTT. This translates into CASSNRNNYNSPLHF.